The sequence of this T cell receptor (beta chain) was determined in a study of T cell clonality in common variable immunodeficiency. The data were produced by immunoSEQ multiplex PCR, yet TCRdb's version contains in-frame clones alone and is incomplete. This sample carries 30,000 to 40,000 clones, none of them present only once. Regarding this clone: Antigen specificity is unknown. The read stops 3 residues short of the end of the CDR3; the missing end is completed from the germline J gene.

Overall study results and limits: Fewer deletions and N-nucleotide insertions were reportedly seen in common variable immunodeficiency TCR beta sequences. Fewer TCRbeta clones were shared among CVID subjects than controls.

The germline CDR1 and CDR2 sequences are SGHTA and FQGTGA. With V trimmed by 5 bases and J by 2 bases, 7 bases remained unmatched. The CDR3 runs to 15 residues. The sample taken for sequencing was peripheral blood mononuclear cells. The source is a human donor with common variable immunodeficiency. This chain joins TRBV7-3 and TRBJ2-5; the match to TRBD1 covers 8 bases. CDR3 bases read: TGTGCCAGCAGCCCGCGACAGGGGTCACAAGAGACC. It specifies CASSPRQGSQET. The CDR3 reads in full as CASSPRQGSQETQYF.